These T cell receptor beta chains were read from a single sample in a study of OX40 agonist ivuxolimab in advanced cancers. Produced via immunoSEQ multiplex PCR; TCRdb's table is partial and in-frame only. Of 90,000 or so clones in the sample, roughly 90% are singletons; the top ten hold 2.6%. This specimen was CD4+ or CD8+ T cells sorted from blood, taken in a trial of the OX40 agonist ivuxolimab. The receptors stem from an adult with an advanced solid tumor such as melanoma, head and neck, liver or kidney cancer. Both conserved end residues are part of each CDR3. Fields, in order: clone size, D gene, J gene, V gene, CDR3 DNA, CDR3 protein. A D gene is named only where the DNA matches it firmly. The size entry is marked missing in some rows and otherwise reads once, few, many or a size class.

>.|.|TRBJ1-4|TRBV2
TGTGCCAGCATATACGGGGGCCCTAATGAAAAACTGTTTTTT
CASIYGGPNEKLFF
>.|.|TRBJ2-3|TRBV28
TGTGCCAGCAGTTTATCCTTAAGCGGAGCAGATACGCAGTATTTT
CASSLSLSGADTQYF
>.|TRBD1|TRBJ2-7|TRBV6-6
TGTGCCAGCAGTTACTCGGCCGGGACAGGGCACTACGAGCAGTACTTC
CASSYSAGTGHYEQYF
>.|.|TRBJ2-7|TRBV5-1
TGCGCCAGCAGGGGGGCGGGCTACGAGCAGTACTTC
CASRGAGYEQYF
>.|TRBD2|TRBJ2-7|TRBV9
TGTGCCAGCAGCGTAGGCCCTAGCGGGAGCTCCTACGAGCAGTACTTC
CASSVGPSGSSYEQYF
>.|.|TRBJ1-4|TRBV18
TGTGCCAGCTCACCGATACAGGGAACTAATGAAAAACTGTTTTTT
CASSPIQGTNEKLFF
>.|TRBD1|TRBJ1-2|TRBV28
TGTGCCAGCAGCCCAGGGGGCTACTATGGCTACACCTTC
CASSPGGYYGYTF
>.|.|TRBJ2-7|TRBV19
TGTGCCAGTAGTATAGGATGGGGCTACGAGCAGTACTTC
CASSIGWGYEQYF
>.|TRBD2|TRBJ2-4|TRBV5-1
TGCGCCAGCAGCTCGACAGGACTAGCGGGAGAAAACATTCAGTACTTC
CASSSTGLAGENIQYF
>.|.|TRBJ2-7|TRBV10-1
TGCGCCAGCAGTGATATAGCGGACTACGAGCAGTACTTC
CASSDIADYEQYF
>.|TRBD2|TRBJ2-1|TRBV10-1
TGCGCCAGCAGTGAGAACGGGAGGGCCGGCAATGAGCAGTTCTTC
CASSENGRAGNEQFF
>.|.|TRBJ2-1|TRBV28
TGTGCCAGCAGCCCCGGGGGACATAGCCCTTTACACAATGAGCAGTTCTTC
CASSPGGHSPLHNEQFF
>.|TRBD2|TRBJ2-1|TRBV28
TGTGCCAGCCGGGAGGGCCCTCGAGGATACAATGAGCAGTTCTTC
CASREGPRGYNEQFF
>.|.|TRBJ1-2|TRBV11-1
TGTGCCAGCAGCCCAACGGCGGATGGCTACACCTTC
CASSPTADGYTF
>.|.|TRBJ1-1|TRBV7-2
TGTGCCAGCAGCCAGTTTTCCATGAACACTGAAGCTTTCTTT
CASSQFSMNTEAFF
>.|.|TRBJ2-1|TRBV27
TGTGCCAGCAGTAAATCAGGCCCGTACAATGAGCAGTTCTTC
CASSKSGPYNEQFF
>.|.|TRBJ1-2|TRBV28
TGTGCCAGCAGTTTAAAACAAGGGCGCGGCTACACCTTC
CASSLKQGRGYTF
>.|.|TRBJ2-3|TRBV6-5
TGTGCCAGCAGTTACTCCTCAACGACAGATACGCAGTATTTT
CASSYSSTTDTQYF
>.|TRBD1|TRBJ2-6|TRBV5-1
TGCGCCAGCAGCTACCAAGGGGGCCCTCTCTCTGGGGCCAACGTCCTGACTTTC
CASSYQGGPLSGANVLTF
>.|.|TRBJ1-1|TRBV19
TGTGCCAGTAGCCAGACAGCTGAAGCTTTCTTT
CASSQTAEAFF
>.|.|TRBJ2-2|TRBV7-9
TGTGCCAGCAGCTTTTCTGGGGGCCTCGACACCGGGGAGCTGTTTTTT
CASSFSGGLDTGELFF
>.|TRBD2|TRBJ2-3|TRBV4-3
TGCGCCAGCAGCCAAGGCCGTTTACGGGGGGTAAATACGCAGTATTTT
CASSQGRLRGVNTQYF
>.|TRBD2|TRBJ2-1|TRBV9
TGTGCCAGCAGCGTAGGGGCGGGAGCCGACTCCTATGAGCAGTTCTTC
CASSVGAGADSYEQFF
>.|.|TRBJ2-1|TRBV10-2
TGCGCCAGCAGTGACCCTAGGGGTACTCCATCCTACAATGAGCAGTTCTTC
CASSDPRGTPSYNEQFF
>few|.|TRBJ1-1|TRBV5-5
TGTGCCAGCAGCGATCTAGGAAGGAACACTGAAGCTTTCTTT
CASSDLGRNTEAFF
>few|.|TRBJ1-2|TRBV2
TGTGCCAGCAGACCAGGGCCAGACTTCTATGGCTACACCTTC
CASRPGPDFYGYTF
>.|TRBD2|TRBJ2-3|TRBV13
TGTGCCAGCAGCCTCCGGACTAGCGGGGCCAGCACAGATACGCAGTATTTT
CASSLRTSGASTDTQYF
>.|.|TRBJ1-3|TRBV4-3
TGCGCCAGCAGCCAAGGGGCTGTCGGAAACACCATATATTTT
CASSQGAVGNTIYF
>.|.|TRBJ1-4|TRBV28
TGTGCCAGCAGTCGTCCGGGGGCGGTTGAAAAACTGTTTTTT
CASSRPGAVEKLFF
>.|TRBD1|TRBJ2-6|TRBV6-1
TGTGCCAGCGGGACAGCCTCTGGGGCCAACGTCCTGACTTTC
CASGTASGANVLTF